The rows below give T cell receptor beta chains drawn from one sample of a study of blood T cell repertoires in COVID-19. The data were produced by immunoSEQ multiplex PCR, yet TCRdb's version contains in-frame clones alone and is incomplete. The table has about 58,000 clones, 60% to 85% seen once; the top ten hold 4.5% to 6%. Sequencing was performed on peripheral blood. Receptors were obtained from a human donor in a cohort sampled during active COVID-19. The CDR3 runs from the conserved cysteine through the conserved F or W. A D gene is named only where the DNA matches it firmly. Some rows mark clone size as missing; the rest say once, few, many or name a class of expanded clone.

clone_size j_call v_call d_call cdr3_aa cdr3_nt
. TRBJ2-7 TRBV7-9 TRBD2 CASSPTALAGPGSYEQYF TGTGCCAGCAGCCCGACCGCCCTAGCGGGGCCAGGCTCCTACGAGCAGTACTTC
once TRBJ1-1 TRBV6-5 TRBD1 CASSYGDRNTEAFF TGTGCCAGCAGTTACGGGGACAGGAACACTGAAGCTTTCTTT
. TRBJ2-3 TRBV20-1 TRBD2 CSGGGNTQYF TGCAGTGGGGGGGGTAATACGCAGTATTTT
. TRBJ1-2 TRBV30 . CAWEITMGVGYTF TGTGCCTGGGAAATAACGATGGGAGTTGGCTACACCTTC
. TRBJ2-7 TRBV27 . CASSLSPFLRSEQYF TGTGCCAGCAGTTTAAGCCCCTTTTTGAGGAGCGAGCAGTACTTC
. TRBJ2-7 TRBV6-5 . CASSLRQGLHYEQYF TGTGCCAGCAGTCTCAGGCAGGGGCTTCACTACGAGCAGTACTTC
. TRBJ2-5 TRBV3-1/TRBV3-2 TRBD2 CASSQLTSGGEETQYF TGTGCCAGCAGCCAATTGACTAGCGGGGGGGAAGAGACCCAGTACTTC
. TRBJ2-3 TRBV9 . CASSARGVLRDTQYF TGTGCCAGCAGCGCCCGCGGAGTTTTACGAGATACGCAGTATTTT
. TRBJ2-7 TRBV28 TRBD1 CASSSGTGHNEQYF TGTGCCAGCAGTTCCGGGACAGGGCACAACGAGCAGTACTTC
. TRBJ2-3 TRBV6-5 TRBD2 CASSRGEFTDTQYF TGTGCCAGCAGCCGGGGGGAGTTCACAGATACGCAGTATTTT
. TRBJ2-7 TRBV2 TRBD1 CASSEFGGQPYEQYF TGTGCCAGCAGTGAATTTGGGGGACAGCCCTACGAGCAGTACTTC
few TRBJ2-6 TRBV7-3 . CASSHTGSLFSGANVLTF TGTGCCAGCAGCCACACAGGGAGCCTTTTCTCTGGGGCCAACGTCCTGACTTTC
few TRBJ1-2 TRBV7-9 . CASSLGNGQGGYTF TGTGCCAGCAGCTTAGGCAACGGACAAGGAGGCTACACCTTC
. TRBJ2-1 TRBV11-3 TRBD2 CASSLSGARGNEQFF TGTGCCAGCAGCCTTAGCGGGGCCCGGGGCAATGAGCAGTTCTTC
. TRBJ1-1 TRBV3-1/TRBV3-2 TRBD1 CASSLRQGEAFF TGTGCCAGCAGCCTCCGACAGGGTGAAGCTTTCTTT